This TCR beta chain was identified during a study of neurological immune-mediated disorders. Study-level findings and limits: HTLV-1-associated myelopathy had the most TCR clonal expansion, while multiple sclerosis had the least, a level that fell below healthy controls.

A 10-nucleotide random UMI tagged transcripts in template-switch 5'RACE cDNA synthesis. Every sequencing run returned over 200 million TCR-beta sequences, which were derived from 15-18 subjects. TCRdb reanalysed the 5' RACE reads using MiXCR and keeps one entry per CDR3 protein. The sample has 50,000 or so distinct CDR3 sequences, 25% seen once; the top ten hold 20% to 25%. There are many counts of this clonotype. Its antigen is not known. The unsorted libraries were prepared from 2 million PBMCs (stored at -80 C). The CDR3 is 16 amino acids. Germline CDR1 is SGHTA and CDR2 is FQGNSA. V dropped 5 bases and J dropped 6 bases, with 23 bases sitting between them.

The chain couples TRBV7-2 to TRBJ2-7; tentatively, D is TRBD2 (6 bases). This receptor was taken from a woman aged 70-85 years in good health. The sample taken for sequencing was PBMCs. The CDR3 sequence: CASSLERPGTLSEQYF. CDR3 DNA: TGTGCCAGCAGCCTAGAACGACCCGGGACTTTATCCGAGCAGTACTTC.